These 29 T cell receptor beta chains were all obtained from the same sample, sequenced in a study of early T cells in non-severe SARS-CoV-2 infection. TCRdb passed the 5' RACE reads through MiXCR, listing each CDR3 protein once. The top ten clones hold 6.5% to 8% of a sample with 90,000 to 120,000 distinct CDR3 sequences, 11% of them seen once. The sequenced material came from whole blood. The receptors derive from an adult who was a healthcare worker with PCR-confirmed SARS-CoV-2 infection or an uninfected control (not recorded which).

The chain recombines TRBV12-3 or TRBV12-4 with TRBJ2-3; TRBD2 agrees at 10 bases. The CDR3 length is 16 residues. V gave up 5 bases and J gave up 6 bases; unmatched junction bases: 11. The CDR3 bases are TGTGCCAGCAGTCTACGGGCTAGCGGGAGTGCGGATACGCAGTATTTT. The encoded protein is CASSLRASGSADTQYF.

CDR3 sequence reads: CASSFRREAEAFF. In DNA, the CDR3 is TGCGCCAGCAGCTTTAGACGGGAGGCTGAAGCTTTCTTT. This rearrangement joins TRBV5-1 to TRBJ1-1; no clear D gene. The CDR3 covers 13 residues. V lost 2 bases and J 6 bases, leaving 11 bases between the germline ends. Looked up from germline, CDR1 is SGHRS and CDR2 is YFSETQ.

In the case of this clonotype: A much more abundant neighbour one base away suggests this may be a read error. The chain joins TRBV7-2 to TRBJ2-1; TRBD1 matches at 7 bases. Germline CDR1 and CDR2: SGHTA and FQGNSA. V trimming: 5 bases; J trimming: 4 bases; junction bases outside the gene matches: 14. The CDR3 loop spans 17 amino acids. The CDR3: CASSPKAGDRSYNEQFF. The CDR3 DNA is TGTGCCAGCAGCCCAAAGGCAGGGGACAGATCTTACAATGAGCAGTTCTTC.

This clonotype was picked up a small number of times. DNA for the CDR3: TGTGCCAGCAGCCTCCGGGACTACAATGAGCAGTTCTTC. This sequence encodes CASSLRDYNEQFF. The genes are TRBV7-9 and TRBJ2-1; D might be TRBD2 (5 bases). The CDR3 totals 13 residues. Germline assignment: CDR1 SEHNR and CDR2 FQNEAQ (reference sequence). The V end lost 5 bases, the J end lost 3 bases, and 8 bases lay between the germline ends.

The J gene is TRBJ1-2, the V gene TRBV4-1; 7 bases align to TRBD1. From germline, CDR1 is MGHRA and CDR2 YSYEKL. V was clipped by 2 bases and J by 4 bases; unmatched bases: 7. This CDR3 comprises 15 residues. CDR3: CASSQWARQGYGYTF. CDR3 bases: TGCGCCAGCAGCCAATGGGCTCGACAGGGCTATGGCTACACCTTC.

The chain employs TRBV28 and TRBJ2-7, with D tentatively TRBD1 (6 bases). Trimming took off 8 bases at V and 0 bases at J, with 11 bases between the two ends. The CDR3 is 13 residues long. Germline loops: CDR1 MDHEN, CDR2 SYDVKM. The CDR3 coding sequence is TGTGCCAGCGGGGGCGGTACCTCCTACGAGCAGTACTTC. Protein: CASGGGTSYEQYF.

The chain joins TRBV28 to TRBJ1-2; 11 positions agree with TRBD1. Germline V gene data show CDR1 as MDHEN and CDR2 as SYDVKM. The CDR3 loop spans 17 amino acids. With 6 bases clipped from V and 8 bases from J, the junction kept 17 bases outside the gene matches. Here the CDR3 DNA reads TGTGCCAGCAGCTTCGCCCAGTTCGGACAGGGGGCGTGGGGCTACACCTTC. It codes for CASSFAQFGQGAWGYTF.

The chain is built from TRBV3-1 and TRBJ2-1; TRBD2 matches at 7 bases. Trimming took 7 bases from V and 3 from J; bases not matched to a gene: 9. This CDR3 is built from 15 residues. From germline, CDR1 is LGHDT and CDR2 YNNKEL (reference sequence). CDR3 in amino acids: CASKNGLADYNEQFF. CDR3 nucleotides: TGTGCCAGCAAGAATGGGCTAGCGGACTACAATGAGCAGTTCTTC.

This chain joins TRBV29-1 and TRBJ1-1; TRBD1 might be the D (5 bases). There are 13 residues in the CDR3. Germline assignment: CDR1 SQVTM and CDR2 ANQGSEA. Trimming shortened V by 4 bases and J by 0 bases, and 9 bases separated the two germline ends. Here the CDR3 DNA reads TGCAGCGTTGCCGGGGCCCTGAACACTGAAGCTTTCTTT. Translating gives CSVAGALNTEAFF.

This chain links TRBV29-1 with TRBJ2-3, with no clear D. CDR1 is SQVTM, CDR2 ANQGSEA, per germline. V dropped 1 base and J dropped 5 bases, with 13 bases sitting between them. The CDR3 consists of 14 residues. CDR3 protein: CSVEGSSLKDTQYF. The CDR3 coding sequence is TGCAGCGTTGAAGGGTCTTCCTTAAAAGATACGCAGTATTTT.

This clonotype came up many times. The chain carries TRBV5-1 and TRBJ2-1; TRBD1 might be the D (6 bases). V was cut by 2 bases and J by 8 bases, with 23 bases left in between. CDR1 SGHRS and CDR2 YFSETQ come from the germline V gene. The CDR3 is 17 residues long. The CDR3 loop reads CASSLESGTPSRDEQFF. CDR3 sequence (DNA): TGCGCCAGCAGCTTAGAATCTGGGACACCGTCTCGGGATGAGCAGTTCTTC.

There are a few counts of this clonotype. The chain is built from TRBV5-6 and TRBJ2-3; possibly TRBD1 or TRBD2 for D (5 bases each). CDR3 length equals 15 residues. In germline, CDR1 is SGHDT, CDR2 YYEEEE. V lost 0 bases, J lost 6 bases, and 14 bases lay in between. CDR3 sequence: CASSLVGTPTDTQYF. The CDR3 DNA reads as TGTGCCAGCAGCTTGGTTGGGACCCCCACTGATACGCAGTATTTT.

The sample holds many counts of this clonotype. The CDR3 reads CAISSGSLLSEQYF. Here the CDR3 DNA reads TGTGCCATCTCTAGCGGGAGCTTATTGAGCGAGCAGTACTTC. The chain couples TRBV28 to TRBJ2-7, with 10 bases identical to TRBD2. The CDR3 contains 14 residues. With V trimmed by 10 bases and J by 6 bases, 12 bases remained unmatched. CDR1 and CDR2 from the germline V gene are MDHEN and SYDVKM.

V gene TRBV4-3 combines with J gene TRBJ1-1; D is perhaps TRBD1 (5 bases). V shed 0 bases and J shed 6 bases, with 17 bases lying between them. Germline CDR1 reads LGHNA; CDR2 reads YSLEER. CDR3 size: 16 residues. As DNA, the CDR3 is TGCGCCAGCAGCCAAGAAGAGGACACGGGCGGGCCTGAAGCTTTCTTT. Translation: CASSQEEDTGGPEAFF.

The sample holds many counts of this clonotype. The rearrangement links TRBV5-4 to TRBJ2-5, with a possible D match to TRBD2 (5 bases). The CDR3 consists of 13 residues. V lost 3 bases and J 4 bases, leaving 10 bases between the germline ends. Germline V gives CDR1 SGHNT, CDR2 YYREEE (reference sequence). The CDR3, as DNA: TGTGCCAGCAGCTCCAGCGGAGCAGAGACCCAGTACTTC. This codes for CASSSSGAETQYF.

This clonotype has only one observation. A read error is possible here, since a much larger clone lies one base away. This rearrangement joins TRBV20-1 to TRBJ1-1; no firm D call. The CDR3 is 13 amino acids. V lost 5 bases and J lost 1, with 11 bases in between. CDR1 and CDR2 from the germline V gene are DFQATT and SNEGSKA (reference sequence). The CDR3 bases are TGCAGTGCTTTTTGGACGAGGAACACTGAAGCTTTCTTT. Amino acids: CSAFWTRNTEAFF.

This clonotype was seen at least ten times. The rearrangement joins TRBV12-3 or TRBV12-4 to TRBJ2-1; 7 nucleotides agree with TRBD2. Unmatched junction bases numbered 14, after V lost 6 bases and J lost 0 bases. The CDR3 covers 18 residues. The CDR3, as DNA: TGTGCCAGCAGGGTGCGGCGCGGCGGGAGTAGCTCCTACAATGAGCAGTTCTTC. It translates to CASRVRRGGSSSYNEQFF.

This clonotype was detected a few times. V usage is TRBV12-3 or TRBV12-4 and J usage is TRBJ1-1; no firm D call. This CDR3 is 11 amino acids long. Trimming left V 6 bases short and J 11 bases short, with 13 bases between. The CDR3 nucleotides are TGTGCCAGCAGCGGACGTAGTTGGGCTTTCTTT. Protein: CASSGRSWAFF.

CDR3 in DNA: TGTGCCACCAGTGACACCGGACAGGGAGGTACCTACAATGAGCAGTTCTTC. Amino acid sequence: CATSDTGQGGTYNEQFF. The V call is TRBV24-1, the J call TRBJ2-1; 8 nucleotides line up with TRBD1. J was trimmed by 2 bases and V by 4 bases; bases with no gene match: 9. This CDR3 is 17 amino acids long. Germline V gene data show CDR1 as KGHDR and CDR2 as SFDVKD.

The V and J genes are TRBV4-1 and TRBJ2-7; a possible D gene is TRBD2 (6 bases). The CDR3 is 15 amino acids. Per the germline V gene, CDR1 is MGHRA and CDR2 is YSYEKL. V was clipped by 2 bases and J by 3 bases, with 14 bases between them. CDR3 amino acids: CASSQTPWRDYEQYF. CDR3 sequence (DNA): TGCGCCAGCAGCCAAACCCCCTGGCGGGACTACGAGCAGTACTTC.

This clonotype was counted ten times or more. V gene TRBV7-2 combines with J gene TRBJ2-6; D is uncertain. V was cut by 1 base and J by 1 base, with 11 bases left in between. Germline CDR1 is SGHTA and CDR2 is FQGNSA. The CDR3 is 17 amino acids. The CDR3 reads CASSLVVLDSGANVLTF. CDR3 nucleotides: TGTGCCAGCAGCTTAGTTGTGCTGGATTCTGGGGCCAACGTCCTGACTTTC.

This clonotype was detected a few times. The chain has TRBV7-9 and TRBJ1-4; D not certain. Germline V CDR1 and CDR2: SEHNR, FQNEAQ (reference sequence). V lost 5 bases, J lost 3 bases, and 1 base lay in between. The CDR3 has 11 residues. This chain's CDR3 is CASSPNEKLFF. The CDR3 DNA sequence: TGTGCCAGCAGCCCTAATGAAAAACTGTTTTTT.

This clonotype has ten or more counts. The rearrangement joins TRBV5-5 to TRBJ1-4; D remains unclear. V was pared by 3 bases and J by 4 bases, with 10 bases between. The CDR3 covers 14 residues. Looked up from germline, CDR1 is SGHKS and CDR2 is YYEKEE (reference sequence). The CDR3 loop reads CASSWMDGNEKLFF. The CDR3 DNA reads as TGTGCCAGCAGCTGGATGGACGGTAATGAAAAACTGTTTTTT.

The genes are TRBV7-9 and TRBJ2-5; maybe TRBD2 (6 bases). The CDR3 loop spans 14 amino acids. CDR1 is SEHNR, CDR2 FQNEAQ, per germline (reference sequence). The V gene lost 5 bases and the J gene lost 2 bases, with 12 bases spanning the gap. The CDR3 nucleotides read TGTGCCAGCAGCCAGATAGCGGTACAAGAGACCCAGTACTTC. Its protein is CASSQIAVQETQYF.

The gene calls are TRBV7-2 and TRBJ1-4; D perhaps matches TRBD1 (5 bases). V lost 7 bases to trimming and J lost 8 bases, with 20 bases between them. Germline loops: CDR1 SGHTA, CDR2 FQGNSA. The CDR3 is 15 amino acids. CDR3 in amino acids: CASTTWSGGGEKLFF. The CDR3 nucleotides are TGTGCCAGCACCACCTGGTCGGGGGGAGGAGAAAAACTGTTTTTT.

There are a few counts of this clonotype. CDR3 in amino acids: CASSALQGPYEQYF. CDR3 coding DNA: TGTGCCAGCAGTGCTCTACAGGGACCCTACGAGCAGTACTTC. The gene calls are TRBV28 and TRBJ2-7, with a possible D match to TRBD1 (6 bases). This CDR3 region has 14 residues. V was pared by 5 bases and J by 2 bases, with 13 bases between. The germline V gene has CDR1 MDHEN and CDR2 SYDVKM.

This clonotype was found many times. This chain joins TRBV14 and TRBJ2-4; D may correspond to TRBD1 or TRBD2 (5 bases each). V was clipped by 4 bases and J by 5 bases, with 12 bases between them. CDR1 SGHDN and CDR2 FVKESK come from the germline V gene. This CDR3 contains 14 residues. The CDR3 here is CASSPAGTQNIQYF. The CDR3 DNA follows: TGTGCCAGCAGCCCGGCAGGGACCCAAAACATTCAGTACTTC.

This clonotype occurred a few times. The chain employs TRBV7-8 and TRBJ2-2; D gene unclear. The ends were cut back, 5 bases at V and 0 bases at J, with 10 bases in the middle. The CDR3 runs 15 residues. Germline values: CDR1 SGHVS, CDR2 FQNEAQ. The CDR3 DNA reads TGTGCCAGCAGCATTTCCGGGCCGAACACCGGGGAGCTGTTTTTT. The encoded protein is CASSISGPNTGELFF.

The chain combines TRBV7-9 with TRBJ2-7, with D perhaps TRBD2 (7 bases). Per the germline V gene, CDR1 is SEHNR and CDR2 is FQNEAQ (reference sequence). V was cut by 5 bases and J by 5 bases, with 13 bases left in between. The CDR3 length is 13 residues. The CDR3 protein is CASSPGGRHEQYF. CDR3 DNA: TGTGCCAGCAGCCCGGGGGGCCGACACGAGCAGTACTTC.